This section outlines one T cell receptor (beta chain) sequence together with its context. It lacks a known antigen. No quality values exist for individual bases; no much larger clone is one base distant. The cohort comprised 666 healthy bone marrow donors. Cohort members were all nominally healthy when sampled, although unrecorded immune exposures were likely present. The donor was CMV seropositive and was included in the group of approximately 310 seropositive cohort members. Each donor provided a peripheral blood sample, and peripheral blood mononuclear cells were used for TCR beta sequencing. The Qiagen DNeasy Blood Extraction Kit was used to extract genomic DNA from the blood cell samples. Measured from the cysteine to the phenylalanine, the CDR3 is 15 residues long. The read is trimmed to its CDR3 DNA, 45 bases read in frame from base 1. Unmatched junction bases come to 6, with V trimmed by 4 bases and J by 2 bases. As encoded in the germline V gene, CDR1 is SGHRS while CDR2 is YFSETQ.

The data belong to a study of cytomegalovirus exposure and HLA in healthy donors (dated by TCRdb to 2016 to 2017). As for the study more broadly: An earlier analysis of 587 of the donors reported 276 Gb of sequence data and 100 million to 120 million unique TCR beta sequences obtained from 180 million or so T cells. The T cell repertoires of roughly 660 subjects were profiled by immunosequencing and related to cytomegalovirus serostatus. Across some 400 genotyped donors of the cohort, an average of roughly 200,000 unique TCR beta nucleotide sequences per donor were sequenced, and roughly 18% of those sequences were non-productive. A later genetic analysis used genome-wide SNP genotypes for about three fifths of the 666 donors, treating that subset as a discovery cohort. Typing coverage differed by locus: A, B, C, DRB1 and DQB1 were typed in about 629-630 donors, DQA1 in 522, DPA1 in 600 to 610, and DPB1 in 400 to 490. All discovery cohort repertoires had been generated on a single sequencing platform. A separate validation cohort of roughly 130 different subjects was used in addition to the approximately 610-subject first cohort. An earlier analysis of several hundred of the donors applied high-throughput TCR beta sequencing to assess whether each TCR beta V gene segment acted as functional or pseudogenic. Among the roughly 400 genotyped donors, around 79% belonged to the genetic ancestry cluster associated with self-reported Caucasian donors. An early release covering 500 to 750 HLA-typed donors comprised approximately 290 gigabases of sequencing data and roughly 85 million unique TCR sequences. Both class I and class II loci were covered by HLA typing, at four-digit resolution. To study patterns of TCR occurrence, a later analysis re-analyzed previously published TCR beta repertoires from around 670 donors and added high-resolution HLA genotyping. Donor age, sex, ethnicity and CMV serostatus were compiled together with the repertoire data. To predict cytomegalovirus infection status, the study combined high-throughput TCR immunosequencing, statistical association of individual TCRs with disease status, and machine learning. Rather than drawing on any new phenotypic data, the later analysis identified candidate immune exposures from TCR beta sequences and the way those sequences occurred across donors. The aim of the study was to test whether cataloging public T cell receptors could identify signatures of past pathogen exposure. Because of strong linkage in the cohort, five DR-DQ haplotypes were treated as single units for association and clustering.

Preparation of the library involved the immunoSEQ multiplex PCR assay. The multiplex PCR relied on a mix of 60 forward primers for TCR Vbeta segments and 13 reverse primers for TCR Jbeta segments. The CDR3 region of rearranged TCR beta genes was amplified from genomic DNA by a multiplex PCR assay. The Illumina HiSeq System was used to sequence the amplified TCR beta libraries as 87-base-pair reads. The original pipeline was this. A later analysis counted tens of millions of unique TCR beta chains across the 640 or so repertoires, and 10 million to 11 million of these chains were shared by at least two donors. Raw reads were error-corrected and collapsed into unique sequences with a nearest-neighbor algorithm that merged closely related sequences to remove PCR and sequencing errors. V, D and J gene segments were assigned by aligning CDR3 sequences to IMGT reference sequences. For a sequence to be retained, at least a six-nucleotide match to both a V gene segment and a J gene segment was required. A rearrangement was called productive if the CDR3 had no stop codons and remained in frame with V and J, and every other rearrangement was called non-productive. CDR3 was defined according to IMGT convention as the region running from the second conserved V-encoded cysteine to the conserved J-encoded phenylalanine. In an earlier analysis of around 570 of the donors, sequences lacking an unambiguous match to a single V gene segment were excluded. An earlier analysis of 500 to 700 of the donors classified V segments as functional when productive rearrangements were above 56.7% and as segregating when the standard deviation between donors was above 5%. To diagnose cytomegalovirus status from the catalog of TCR beta chain sequences, a statistical classification framework was built. V and J gene assignment, in a later analysis, came from comparing TCR nucleotide sequences with IMGT/GENE-DB human TR gene sequences. A later analysis assigned CDR3 sequences and most-parsimonious VDJ recombination scenarios with the TCRdist pipeline. A later analysis defined each TCR beta chain by its CDR3 amino acid sequence plus V-gene family, and excluded reads lacking a unique V-gene family. In a later analysis, fewer than 600 highly shared, low-generation-probability nucleotide sequences were removed to address suspected cross-contamination and a sequencing artifact. A later analysis calculated a clonal expansion index for each public chain from normalized within-repertoire ranks of inferred template counts. A later analysis computed generation probabilities with a VDJ recombination model fitted to out-of-frame rearrangements, and checked the results against IGoR. A later analysis scored TCR-TCR, TCR-HLA and TCR-CMV co-occurrence with hypergeometric tests, applying a repertoire-size bias correction to TCR pairs. To estimate false discovery rates, a later analysis permuted the HLA or CMV assignments 20 times. In a later analysis, co-occurring TCRs were grouped using DBSCAN, and TCRdist sequence similarity was added for clustering within HLA-allele-positive subsets. Repertoires with fewer than 30,000 or more than 120,000 public chains, plus five repertoires with anomalous nucleotide sharing, were excluded from co-occurrence clustering. This immuneACCESS table, as held by TCRdb, lists in-frame sequences with V and J called but not all clones. Of the missing ones, under half trace to an unresolved V gene in checked studies; the others have no known cause. Clone size and V and J calls were adopted from that table, with D and trimming inferred from the DNA. This sample comprises 85,000 to 100,000 clones, about three quarters of them detected only once. The ten largest clonotypes hold under 7.5% of the sample.

General study outcomes and caveats: A later analysis reported that several top co-occurrence clusters appeared linked to parvovirus B19, influenza, CMV and Epstein-Barr virus. V-gene and J-gene trimming of TCR beta chains was associated with a missense DCLRE1C variant in a later genetic analysis, and the association was replicated in an independent cohort. In a later analysis, HLA-associated TCR beta chains were found to be more clonally expanded and to have lower generation probabilities than equally common non-associated chains. A few of the identified cytomegalovirus-associated TCR beta chains were confirmed in vitro to be specific for cytomegalovirus antigens. Broadly in line with IMGT annotations, most TCR beta V segments showed up in productive rearrangements about 90% or about 30% of the time in an earlier analysis of several hundred of the donors. Assigning TCR associations to individual alleles was difficult when HLA alleles, especially DR and DQ, strongly co-occurred. HLA typing was unavailable for some donors at each locus, so association tests used only the typed subset. According to a later genetic analysis, donors in an Asian-associated ancestry cluster had fewer N-insertions in productive TCRs than the approximately 630-donor mean. The presence/absence analyses assumed that sequencing depth was roughly uniform across donors, and that assumption may not be true. A later analysis found that TCR association rates varied across HLA loci, with DRB1 alleles showing the most associated TCRs and HLA-C alleles the fewest. Most TCR sequences were seen in very few donors, while some public TCRs were found in many individuals. In both the original and validation cohorts, the classifier was reported to diagnose cytomegalovirus status with high specificity and sensitivity. A further reported finding was that TCR beta sequences accurately predicted the HLA-A and HLA-B alleles for most subjects in the first cohort. At a false discovery rate of 0.05, a later analysis linked some 18,000 TCR beta sequences to specific HLA alleles. The cohort was sequenced for TCR beta chains only, and without alpha or paired-chain data the features that could be detected were limited. In a later analysis, most CMV-associated TCR beta chains were found to appear HLA-restricted, with HLA associations seemingly driven largely by CMV exposure. The study gave a list of about 170 TCR beta chains associated with cytomegalovirus. The sequencing pipeline was judged likely to have produced a cluster of highly shared sequence variants as a technical artifact. Because counts were too low, around 18 rarely observed V segments, including chromosome 9 orphons, were left out of the earlier analysis of 500 to 650 of the donors. The authors suggested that the approach could potentially be generalized to other disease states and immunological phenotypes. Correlated functional status among segregating V segments might be attributable to linkage disequilibrium, but an unknown experimental factor could not be ruled out. Because the 87-base-pair reads could not distinguish some IMGT-functional V segments, including TRBV6-2 and TRBV6-3, those segments were excluded. Immune exposure information for the cohort was limited to CMV serostatus.

Source material: PBMCs. This TCR derives from a man aged 50 or older in good health and CMV-seropositive. Recombination linked TRBV5-1 to TRBJ1-2, and 9 junctional nucleotides match TRBD1. The nucleotides read TGCGCCAGCAGCCGAGGCGGACAGGGGAACTATGGCTACACCTTC. Translated, this gives CASSRGGQGNYGYTF. Full variable domain (CDR3 extended with the reference TRBV5-1 and TRBJ1-2 proteins): KAGVTQTPRYLIKTRGQQVTLSCSPISGHRSVSWYQQTPGQGLQFLFEYFSETQRNKGNFPGRFSGRQFSNSRSEMNVSTLELGDSALYLCASSRGGQGNYGYTFGSGTRLTVV.